The 25 T cell receptor beta chains below all came from one sample that was sequenced in a study of T cells of healthy individuals. TCRdb redid the calling of the 5' RACE reads with MiXCR, one entry per CDR3 protein. The sample consists of around 98,000 distinct CDR3 sequences, approximately 18% of them appearing once. These receptors all come from a human donor in good health.

The chain carries TRBV6-1 and TRBJ2-1; no clear D. V lost 6 bases to trimming and J lost 14 bases, with 14 bases between them. The CDR3 runs 11 residues. CDR1 MNHNS and CDR2 SASEGT come from the germline V gene. The CDR3 DNA reads TGTGCCAGCAGCGCCTCTCTTATGGAGTTCTTC. The encoded protein is CASSASLMEFF.

The genes are TRBV27 and TRBJ1-1; no firm D call. Trimming removed 3 bases from V and 2 bases from J, with 10 bases in between. The CDR3 has 14 residues. CDR1 MNHEY and CDR2 SMNVEV come from the germline V gene (reference sequence). CDR3 residues: CASSFWGTNTEAFF. The CDR3 DNA sequence: TGTGCCAGCAGTTTTTGGGGTACTAACACTGAAGCTTTCTTT.

V is TRBV5-1 and J is TRBJ1-2, with no clear D. This CDR3 spans 13 amino acids. Germline V gene data show CDR1 as SGHRS and CDR2 as YFSETQ. Trimming took 0 bases from V and 4 from J, leaving 7 bases between them. Here the CDR3 reads CASSLETRYGYTF. The CDR3 nucleotides read TGCGCCAGCAGCTTGGAAACGCGCTATGGCTACACCTTC. The full variable domain, with the rest looked up from reference TRBV5-1 and TRBJ1-2, is KAGVTQTPRYLIKTRGQQVTLSCSPISGHRSVSWYQQTPGQGLQFLFEYFSETQRNKGNFPGRFSGRQFSNSRSEMNVSTLELGDSALYLCASSLETRYGYTFGSGTRLTVV.

This chain uses TRBV6-2 or TRBV6-3 with TRBJ2-7; 8 nucleotides align to TRBD1. V gave up 9 bases and J gave up 6 bases; unmatched junction bases: 13. The CDR3 contains 14 residues. Germline assignment: CDR1 MNHEY and CDR2 SVGEGT. This chain's CDR3 is CASRLGTGGGEQYF. CDR3 in DNA: TGTGCCAGTCGCCTAGGGACAGGTGGCGGCGAGCAGTACTTC.

The chain is built from TRBV20-1 and TRBJ2-1; the match to TRBD2 covers 12 bases. V dropped 2 bases and J dropped 8; count of bases not matched to a gene: 7. From germline, CDR1 is DFQATT and CDR2 SNEGSKA (reference sequence). The CDR3 contains 15 residues. The CDR3 bases are TGCAGTGCTAGACTAGCGGGAGGGCCAGGAGATGAGCAGTTCTTC. This translates into CSARLAGGPGDEQFF.

CDR3 DNA sequence: TGTGCCAGCAGCCAAGAGCCCCATCGGGTCACAGATACGCAGTATTTT. Translated, it gives CASSQEPHRVTDTQYF. This sequence joins TRBV3-1 and TRBJ2-3; D is uncertain. Germline CDR1 is LGHDT and CDR2 is YNNKEL (reference sequence). The CDR3 length is 16 residues. Trimming left V 0 bases short and J 2 bases short, with 12 bases between.

The rearrangement uses TRBV30 and TRBJ1-2; D is perhaps TRBD1 (6 bases). The ends were cut back, 2 bases at V and 10 bases at J, with 23 bases in the middle. The CDR3 is made up of 15 amino acids. The germline gives CDR1 GTSNPN, CDR2 SVGIG (reference sequence). The CDR3 coding sequence is TGTGCCTGGAGTTGGGGGGCGGCCTCAAGGGGGTTCTACACCTTC. It encodes CAWSWGAASRGFYTF. The full variable domain, completed using reference TRBV30 and TRBJ1-2, is SQTIHQWPATLVQPVGSPLSLECTVEGTSNPNLYWYRQAAGRGLQLLFYSVGIGQISSEVPQNLSASRPQDRQFILSSKKLLLSDSGFYLCAWSWGAASRGFYTFGSGTRLTVV.

This clonotype occurred many times. The chain joins TRBV20-1 to TRBJ2-1, with a possible D match to TRBD2 (5 bases). The CDR3 runs to 17 residues. Trimming took off 0 bases at V and 0 bases at J, with 15 bases between the two ends. Germline lookup yields CDR1 DFQATT and CDR2 SNEGSKA (reference sequence). Here the CDR3 DNA reads TGCAGTGCTAGAGATCCTTGGGGAGCTTCCTCCTACAATGAGCAGTTCTTC. It encodes CSARDPWGASSYNEQFF.

The chain is built from TRBV6-2 or TRBV6-3 and TRBJ2-5; weak D call: TRBD1 (6 bases). Germline assignment: CDR1 MNHEY and CDR2 SVGEGT. V lost 2 bases and J lost 5, with 18 bases in between. The CDR3 covers 16 residues. The CDR3 nucleotides read TGTGCCAGCAGTTACCCCATGGGGGCAGTTGATGAGACCCAGTACTTC. It encodes CASSYPMGAVDETQYF.

This clonotype was picked up many times. The chain couples TRBV29-1 to TRBJ2-5; D is uncertain. The CDR3 contains 12 residues. Deletions cut 2 bases from V and 4 bases from J, with 8 bases between. Germline assignment: CDR1 SQVTM and CDR2 ANQGSEA. CDR3 DNA sequence: TGCAGCGTTGAATTGGGCGGAGAGACCCAGTACTTC. Its translation: CSVELGGETQYF.

This clonotype was found a few times. V gene TRBV11-2 combines with J gene TRBJ1-2; TRBD1 matches at 9 bases. The V segment lost 3 bases and the J segment 4 bases; nucleotides outside the gene matches: 6. The CDR3 contains 15 residues. Germline values: CDR1 SGHAT, CDR2 FQNNGV. The CDR3 nucleotides are TGTGCCAGCAGCTTGGACGGACAGGGGAGCTATGGCTACACCTTC. This translates into CASSLDGQGSYGYTF.

This clonotype was seen a handful of times. The V and J genes are TRBV2 and TRBJ2-5, with 10 bases aligning to TRBD1. V was pared by 5 bases and J by 0 bases, with 3 bases of the junction left unmatched. The length of the CDR3 is 15 residues. The germline V gene encodes CDR1 SNHLY and CDR2 FYNNEI. The CDR3 protein is CASSPGTGDQETQYF. The CDR3 DNA follows: TGTGCCAGCAGTCCCGGGACAGGGGACCAAGAGACCCAGTACTTC.

There are a few counts of this clonotype. This chain joins TRBV3-1 and TRBJ2-1, with 7 bases fitting TRBD1. Germline CDR1 is LGHDT and CDR2 is YNNKEL (reference sequence). The CDR3 length is 13 residues. The trim removed 4 bases at V and 10 bases at J, leaving 7 bases unmatched. The CDR3 DNA is TGTGCCAGCAGCCCGGACAGGTTACAGGAGCAGTTCTTC. Protein: CASSPDRLQEQFF.

This clonotype turned up a few times. This rearrangement joins TRBV6-2 or TRBV6-3 to TRBJ2-7, with TRBD1 as a possible D gene (5 bases). Trimming stripped 1 base from V and 3 bases from J, with 10 bases between. Germline CDR1 is MNHEY and CDR2 is SVGEGT. This CDR3 contains 14 residues. The chain's CDR3 is CASSYFGQGYEQYF. The CDR3 nucleotides read TGTGCCAGCAGTTACTTTGGGCAGGGCTACGAGCAGTACTTC.

This clonotype occurred many times. The chain uses TRBV12-3 or TRBV12-4 and TRBJ1-1; unclear D gene. This CDR3 has 15 amino acids. Trimming stripped 4 bases from V and 0 bases from J, with 12 bases between. The CDR3 spells CASSYRREMNTEAFF. CDR3 nucleotides: TGTGCCAGCAGTTACCGTAGAGAGATGAACACTGAAGCTTTCTTT.

This clonotype has at least ten counts. This rearrangement joins TRBV7-2 to TRBJ2-7; TRBD2 agrees at 7 bases. V lost 5 bases, J lost 7 bases, and 14 bases stayed unmatched. CDR1 and CDR2 (germline): SGHTA, FQGNSA. The CDR3 is 15 amino acids. CDR3 nucleotide sequence: TGTGCCAGCAGCATACTAGCGACGTCTTCACGGGAGCAGTACTTC. Its translation: CASSILATSSREQYF.

This clonotype was observed a few times. This sequence joins TRBV28 and TRBJ2-7; 7 nucleotides line up with TRBD1. V was clipped by 5 bases and J by 3 bases; unmatched bases: 16. CDR3 length: 17 residues. Germline V gene lookup returns CDR1 MDHEN and CDR2 SYDVKM. The CDR3 loop reads CASSHPPSGTVFYEQYF. CDR3 bases: TGTGCCAGCAGTCATCCACCTTCCGGGACAGTTTTCTACGAGCAGTACTTC. Combining the CDR3 with reference TRBV28 and TRBJ2-7 gives the whole variable domain DVKVTQSSRYLVKRTGEKVFLECVQDMDHENMFWYRQDPGLGLRLIYFSYDVKMKEKGDIPEGYSVSREKKERFSLILESASTNQTSMYLCASSHPPSGTVFYEQYFGPGTRLTVT.

This clonotype was recorded many times. V is TRBV7-9 and J is TRBJ2-7, with 10 bases fitting TRBD2. CDR3 size: 22 residues. V dropped 4 bases and J dropped 3; count of bases not matched to a gene: 27. Germline CDR1 is SEHNR and CDR2 is FQNEAQ (reference sequence). This CDR3 reads CASSSPGDATNHEGTSVYEQYF. CDR3 nucleotides: TGTGCCAGCAGCTCACCGGGGGACGCAACTAACCATGAGGGGACTAGCGTCTACGAGCAGTACTTC.

This chain joins TRBV6-5 and TRBJ2-7; 7 positions agree with TRBD1. Per germline, CDR1 MNHEY and CDR2 SVGAGI. The V gene end was trimmed by 7 bases and the J gene end by 1 base; junction bases not matched to a gene: 7. The CDR3 covers 14 residues. The CDR3 spells CASTTGDRSYEQYF. CDR3 in DNA: TGTGCCAGCACCACAGGGGACAGATCCTACGAGCAGTACTTC.

The table lists this clonotype with many counts. The CDR3 DNA sequence: TGTGCCAGCAGCTTCGATACAGCCGGCAGCACAGATACGCAGTATTTT. It translates to CASSFDTAGSTDTQYF. The J gene is TRBJ2-3, the V gene TRBV4-2, with unresolved D. Trimming left V 5 bases short and J 0 bases short, with 15 bases between. Germline loops: CDR1 LGHNA, CDR2 YNFKEQ. The CDR3 consists of 16 residues.

The CDR3 here is CASSYGVVQPQHF. CDR3 in DNA: TGTGCCAGCAGTTACGGGGTAGTTCAGCCCCAGCATTTT. The V and J genes are TRBV6-2 or TRBV6-3 and TRBJ1-5; D is uncertain. The CDR3 totals 13 residues. CDR1 and CDR2 (germline): MNHEY, SVGEGT. V was cut by 2 bases and J by 6 bases, with 8 bases left in between.

This clonotype has at least ten counts. The chain employs TRBV7-9 and TRBJ1-2; D gene uncertain. The germline V gene encodes CDR1 SEHNR and CDR2 FQNEAQ (reference sequence). The CDR3 spans 18 residues. Trimming took 5 bases from V and 0 from J, leaving 22 bases between them. The CDR3 sequence: CASSPYRLQMGANYGYTF. The CDR3 nucleotides are TGTGCCAGCAGCCCGTACCGTTTACAAATGGGAGCTAACTATGGCTACACCTTC.

This sequence joins TRBV12-3 or TRBV12-4 and TRBJ2-7; 7 bases match TRBD1. This CDR3 spans 14 amino acids. After removal of 1 base from V and 2 bases from J, the junction contained 2 bases not matched to a gene. As DNA, the CDR3 is TGTGCCAGCAGTTTAGTCGGGACAGCCTACGAGCAGTACTTC. Translated: CASSLVGTAYEQYF.

The chain is built from TRBV20-1 and TRBJ1-4; tentative D call: TRBD1 (6 bases). CDR1 and CDR2 from the germline V gene are DFQATT and SNEGSKA (reference sequence). Trimming pared 0 bases from V and 7 bases from J, leaving 15 bases between. The CDR3 is made up of 15 amino acids. CDR3 residues: CSARDSRGRGEKLFF. The CDR3 bases are TGCAGTGCTAGAGATAGCAGGGGTAGAGGTGAAAAACTGTTTTTT.

The chain employs TRBV7-6 and TRBJ2-3; a possible D gene is TRBD2 (6 bases). Germline lookup yields CDR1 SGHVS and CDR2 FNYEAQ. This CDR3 has 16 amino acids. V lost 0 bases and J lost 1, with 11 bases in between. This CDR3 is CASSLAGVAGTDTQYF. The CDR3 DNA is TGTGCCAGCAGCTTAGCCGGGGTAGCGGGCACAGATACGCAGTATTTT.